This T cell receptor beta chain stems from a study of human T cells and chemical hapten exposure. TCRdb ran MiXCR on the RACE reads and lists one entry per CDR3 protein. Among some 180,000 distinct CDR3 sequences listed, 24% were seen once. Time point of the sample: patch test 3, about 24 weeks after DPC sensitization. The sample's treatment: therapeutic diphenylcyclopropenone sensitization with weekly scalp DPC. This clonotype was counted only a few times. The sequencing here drew on whole blood, taken in connection with sensitization to the hapten diphenylcyclopropenone (DPC). The sequence derives from a woman in her forties with alopecia areata. Some clones in this sample may be carry-over from other donors' samples.

CDR3 nucleotide sequence: TGTGCCAGCGGGGGGACTAGCCTACAAGAGACCCAGTACTTC. It translates to CASGGTSLQETQYF. The chain has TRBV2 and TRBJ2-5; 9 bases are a match to TRBD2. Trimming took 8 bases from V and 2 from J; bases not matched to a gene: 6. This CDR3 has 14 residues. Germline V gene sequence: CDR1 SNHLY, CDR2 FYNNEI.